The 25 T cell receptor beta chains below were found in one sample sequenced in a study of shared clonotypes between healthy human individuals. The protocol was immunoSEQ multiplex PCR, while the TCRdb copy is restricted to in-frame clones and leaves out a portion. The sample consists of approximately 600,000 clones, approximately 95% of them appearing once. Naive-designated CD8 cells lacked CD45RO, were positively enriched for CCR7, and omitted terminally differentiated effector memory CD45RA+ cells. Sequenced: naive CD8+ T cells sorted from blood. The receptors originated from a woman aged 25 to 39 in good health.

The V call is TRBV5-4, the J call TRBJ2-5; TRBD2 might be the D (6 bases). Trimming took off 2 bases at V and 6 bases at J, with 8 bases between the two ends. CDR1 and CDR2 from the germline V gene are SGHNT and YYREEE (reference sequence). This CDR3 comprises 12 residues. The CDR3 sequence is CASSLTSQTQYF. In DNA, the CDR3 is TGTGCCAGCAGCTTAACTAGCCAGACCCAGTACTTC.

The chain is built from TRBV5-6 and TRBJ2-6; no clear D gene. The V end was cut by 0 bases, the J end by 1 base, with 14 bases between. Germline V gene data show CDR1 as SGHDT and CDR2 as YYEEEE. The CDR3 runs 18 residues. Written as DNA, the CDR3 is TGTGCCAGCAGCTTGGTTCAGTCCTGGGGTTCTGGGGCCAACGTCCTGACTTTC. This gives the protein CASSLVQSWGSGANVLTF.

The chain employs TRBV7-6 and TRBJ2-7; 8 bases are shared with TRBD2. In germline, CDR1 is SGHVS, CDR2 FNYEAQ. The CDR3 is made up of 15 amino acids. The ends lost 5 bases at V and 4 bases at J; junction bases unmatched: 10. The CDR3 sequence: CASSPGLASWYEQYF. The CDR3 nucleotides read TGTGCCAGCAGCCCTGGACTAGCTTCTTGGTACGAGCAGTACTTC.

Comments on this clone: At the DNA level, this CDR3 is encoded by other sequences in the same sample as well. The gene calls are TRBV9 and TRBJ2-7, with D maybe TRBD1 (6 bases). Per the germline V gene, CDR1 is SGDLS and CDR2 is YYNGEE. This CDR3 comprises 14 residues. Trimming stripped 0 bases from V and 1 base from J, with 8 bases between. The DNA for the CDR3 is TGTGCCAGCAGCGTAGGAGACAGGTCCTACGAGCAGTACTTC. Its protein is CASSVGDRSYEQYF.

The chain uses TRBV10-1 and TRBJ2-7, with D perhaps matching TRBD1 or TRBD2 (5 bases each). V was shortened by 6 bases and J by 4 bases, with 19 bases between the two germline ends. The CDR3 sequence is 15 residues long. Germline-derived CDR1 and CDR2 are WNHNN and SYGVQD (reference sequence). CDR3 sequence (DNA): TGCGCCAGCAGCCAGTTTCGGGACGTCTCATACGAGCAGTACTTC. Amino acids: CASSQFRDVSYEQYF.

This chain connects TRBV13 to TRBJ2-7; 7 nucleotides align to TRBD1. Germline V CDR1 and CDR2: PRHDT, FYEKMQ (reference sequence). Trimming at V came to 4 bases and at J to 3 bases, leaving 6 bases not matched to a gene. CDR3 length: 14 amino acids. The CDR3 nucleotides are TGTGCCAGCAGCTCCAGCGACAGGGTCTACGAGCAGTACTTC. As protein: CASSSSDRVYEQYF.

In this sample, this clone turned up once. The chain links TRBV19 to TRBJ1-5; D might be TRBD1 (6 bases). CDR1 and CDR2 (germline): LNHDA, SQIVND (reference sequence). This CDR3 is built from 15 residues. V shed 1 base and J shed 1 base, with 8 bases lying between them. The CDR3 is CASSIVTGSNQPQHF. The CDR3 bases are TGTGCCAGTAGTATAGTTACAGGGAGCAATCAGCCCCAGCATTTT.

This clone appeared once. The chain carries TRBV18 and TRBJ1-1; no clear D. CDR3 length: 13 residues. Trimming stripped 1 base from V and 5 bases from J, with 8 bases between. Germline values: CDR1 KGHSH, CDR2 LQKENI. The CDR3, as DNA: TGTGCCAGCTCACCACTACCCAGGACTGAAGCTTTCTTT. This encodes CASSPLPRTEAFF.

CDR3 sequence (DNA): TGTGCCAGCAGCCCGGGGGGCTCCTACGAGCAGTACTTC. Its protein is CASSPGGSYEQYF. The chain couples TRBV7-6 to TRBJ2-7; TRBD2 agrees at 7 bases. V was clipped by 5 bases and J by 0 bases; unmatched bases: 1. Germline CDR1 and CDR2: SGHVS and FNYEAQ. The CDR3 consists of 13 residues.

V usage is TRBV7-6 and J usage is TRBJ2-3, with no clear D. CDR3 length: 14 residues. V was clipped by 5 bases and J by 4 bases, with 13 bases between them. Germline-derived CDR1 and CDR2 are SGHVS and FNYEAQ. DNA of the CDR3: TGTGCCAGCAGCCCCCCGCAGAGTCCAGATACGCAGTATTTT. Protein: CASSPPQSPDTQYF.

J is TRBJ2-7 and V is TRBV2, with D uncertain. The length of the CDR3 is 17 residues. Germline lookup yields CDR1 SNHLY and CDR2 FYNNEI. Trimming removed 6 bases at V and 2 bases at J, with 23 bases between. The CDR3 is CASRNAPSQPATYEQYF. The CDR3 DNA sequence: TGTGCCAGCAGGAACGCCCCTTCTCAGCCCGCCACCTACGAGCAGTACTTC.

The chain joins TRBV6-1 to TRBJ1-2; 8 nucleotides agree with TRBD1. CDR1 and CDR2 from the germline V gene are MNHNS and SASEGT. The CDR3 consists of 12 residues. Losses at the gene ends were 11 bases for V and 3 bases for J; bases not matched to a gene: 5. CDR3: CAGEGQDYGYTF. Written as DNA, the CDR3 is TGTGCCGGGGAGGGACAGGACTATGGCTACACCTTC.

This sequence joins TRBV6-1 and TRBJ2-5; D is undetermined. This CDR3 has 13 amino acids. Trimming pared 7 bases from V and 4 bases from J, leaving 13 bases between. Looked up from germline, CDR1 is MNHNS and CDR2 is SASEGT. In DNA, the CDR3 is TGTGCCAGCACCGATGACGGCCGAGAGACCCAGTACTTC. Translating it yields CASTDDGRETQYF.

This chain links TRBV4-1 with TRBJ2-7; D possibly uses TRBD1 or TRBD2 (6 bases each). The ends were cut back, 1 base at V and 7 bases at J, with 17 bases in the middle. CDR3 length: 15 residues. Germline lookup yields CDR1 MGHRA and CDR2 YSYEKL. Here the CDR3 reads CASSQGRSGAREQYF. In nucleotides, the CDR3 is TGCGCCAGCAGCCAAGGACGGTCGGGGGCGCGTGAGCAGTACTTC.

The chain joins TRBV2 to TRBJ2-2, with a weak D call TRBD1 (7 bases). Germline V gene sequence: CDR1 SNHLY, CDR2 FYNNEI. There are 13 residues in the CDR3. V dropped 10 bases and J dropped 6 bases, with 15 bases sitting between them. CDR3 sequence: CAMTGWDSGELFF. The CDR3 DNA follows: TGTGCCATGACAGGGTGGGACTCCGGGGAGCTGTTTTTT.

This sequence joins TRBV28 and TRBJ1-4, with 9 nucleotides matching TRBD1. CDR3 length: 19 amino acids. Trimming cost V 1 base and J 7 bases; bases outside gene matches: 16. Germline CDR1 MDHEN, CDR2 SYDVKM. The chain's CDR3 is CASSLFREQGAKGSEKLFF. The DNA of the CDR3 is TGTGCCAGCAGTTTATTCCGGGAACAGGGGGCCAAGGGAAGTGAAAAACTGTTTTTT. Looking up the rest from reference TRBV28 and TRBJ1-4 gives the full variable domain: DVKVTQSSRYLVKRTGEKVFLECVQDMDHENMFWYRQDPGLGLRLIYFSYDVKMKEKGDIPEGYSVSREKKERFSLILESASTNQTSMYLCASSLFREQGAKGSEKLFFGSGTQLSVL.

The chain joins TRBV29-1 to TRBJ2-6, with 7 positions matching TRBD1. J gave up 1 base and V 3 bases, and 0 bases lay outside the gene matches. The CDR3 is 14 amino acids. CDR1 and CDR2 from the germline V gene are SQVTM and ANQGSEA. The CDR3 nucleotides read TGCAGCGTTGAGGACAGGTCTGGGGCCAACGTCCTGACTTTC. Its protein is CSVEDRSGANVLTF.

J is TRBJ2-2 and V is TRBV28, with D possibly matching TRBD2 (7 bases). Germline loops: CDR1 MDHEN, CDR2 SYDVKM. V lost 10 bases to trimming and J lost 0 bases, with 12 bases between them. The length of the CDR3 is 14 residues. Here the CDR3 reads CATRGGTNTGELFF. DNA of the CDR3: TGTGCCACCAGGGGAGGGACGAACACCGGGGAGCTGTTTTTT.

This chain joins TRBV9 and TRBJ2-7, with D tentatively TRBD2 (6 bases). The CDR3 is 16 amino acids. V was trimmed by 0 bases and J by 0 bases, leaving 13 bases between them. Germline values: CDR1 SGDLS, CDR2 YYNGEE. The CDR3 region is CASSVEPSESSYEQYF. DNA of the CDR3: TGTGCCAGCAGCGTAGAACCTAGCGAGAGCTCCTACGAGCAGTACTTC.

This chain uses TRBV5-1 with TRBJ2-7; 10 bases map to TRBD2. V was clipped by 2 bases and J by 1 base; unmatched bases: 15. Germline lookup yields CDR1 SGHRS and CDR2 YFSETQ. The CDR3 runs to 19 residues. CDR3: CASSFGVGETSGFSYEQYF. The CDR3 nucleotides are TGCGCCAGCAGCTTTGGGGTCGGTGAGACTAGCGGGTTTTCCTACGAGCAGTACTTC.

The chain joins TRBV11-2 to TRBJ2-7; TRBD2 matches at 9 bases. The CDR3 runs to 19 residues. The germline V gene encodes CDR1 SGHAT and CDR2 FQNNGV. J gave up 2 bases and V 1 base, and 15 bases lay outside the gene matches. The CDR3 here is CASSLGAAGGWVSTYEQYF. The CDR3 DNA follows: TGTGCCAGCAGCTTAGGCGCAGCGGGAGGATGGGTCTCTACCTACGAGCAGTACTTC.

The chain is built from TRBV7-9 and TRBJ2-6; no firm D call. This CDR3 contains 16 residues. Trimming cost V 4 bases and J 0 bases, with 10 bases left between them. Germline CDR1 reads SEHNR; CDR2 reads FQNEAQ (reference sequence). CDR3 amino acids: CASSSRLLSGANVLTF. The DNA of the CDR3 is TGTGCCAGCAGCTCTCGATTACTCTCTGGGGCCAACGTCCTGACTTTC.

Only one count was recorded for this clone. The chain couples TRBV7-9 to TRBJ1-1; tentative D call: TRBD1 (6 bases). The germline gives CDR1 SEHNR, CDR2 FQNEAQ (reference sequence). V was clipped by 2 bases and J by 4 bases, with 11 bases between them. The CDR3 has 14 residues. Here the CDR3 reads CASSLIEGGTEAFF. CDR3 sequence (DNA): TGTGCCAGCAGCTTAATTGAGGGGGGCACTGAAGCTTTCTTT.

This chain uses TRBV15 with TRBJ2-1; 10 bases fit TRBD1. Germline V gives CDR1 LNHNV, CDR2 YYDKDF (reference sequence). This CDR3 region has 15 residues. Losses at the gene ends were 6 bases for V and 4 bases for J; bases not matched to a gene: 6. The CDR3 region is CATRRGQGVYNEQFF. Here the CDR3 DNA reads TGTGCCACCAGGCGAGGACAGGGGGTATACAATGAGCAGTTCTTC. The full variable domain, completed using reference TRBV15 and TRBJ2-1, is DAMVIQNPRYQVTQFGKPVTLSCSQTLNHNVMYWYQQKSSQAPKLLFHYYDKDFNNEADTPDNFQSRRPNTSFCFLDIRSPGLGDTAMYLCATRRGQGVYNEQFFGPGTRLTVL.

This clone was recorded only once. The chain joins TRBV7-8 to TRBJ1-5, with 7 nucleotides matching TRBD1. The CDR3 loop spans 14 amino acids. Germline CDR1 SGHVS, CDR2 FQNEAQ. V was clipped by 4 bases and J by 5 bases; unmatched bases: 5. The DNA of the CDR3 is TGTGCCAGCAGCTCGCGGGACAGAGATCAGCCCCAGCATTTT. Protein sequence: CASSSRDRDQPQHF.